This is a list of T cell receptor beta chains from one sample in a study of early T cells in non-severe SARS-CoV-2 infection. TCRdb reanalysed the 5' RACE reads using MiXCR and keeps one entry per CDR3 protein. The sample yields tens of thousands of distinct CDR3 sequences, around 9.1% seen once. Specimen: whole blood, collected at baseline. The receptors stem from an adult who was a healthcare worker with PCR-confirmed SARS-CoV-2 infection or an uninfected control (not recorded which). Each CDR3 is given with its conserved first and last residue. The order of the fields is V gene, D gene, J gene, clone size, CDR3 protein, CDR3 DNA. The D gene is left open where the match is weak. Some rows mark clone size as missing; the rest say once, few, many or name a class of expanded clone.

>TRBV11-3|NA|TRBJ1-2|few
CASSLGRESGYTF
TGTGCCAGCAGCTTAGGCCGGGAGTCAGGCTACACCTTC
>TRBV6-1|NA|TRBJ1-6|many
CASSWNSYNSPLHF
TGTGCCAGCAGTTGGAATTCCTATAATTCACCCCTCCACTTT
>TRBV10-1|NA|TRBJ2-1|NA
CASSSSYGYNEQFF
TGCGCCAGCAGTAGTTCTTACGGCTACAATGAGCAGTTCTTC
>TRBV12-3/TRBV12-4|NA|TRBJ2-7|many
CASSKLGPREQYF
TGTGCCAGCAGCAAACTGGGACCTCGGGAGCAGTACTTC
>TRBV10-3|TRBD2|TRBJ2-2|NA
CAISAVTSGANTGELFF
TGTGCCATCAGTGCCGTTACTAGCGGGGCGAACACCGGGGAGCTGTTTTTT
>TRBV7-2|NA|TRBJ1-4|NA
CASSLAGGTNEKLFF
TGTGCCAGCAGCTTAGCGGGGGGCACTAATGAAAAACTGTTTTTT
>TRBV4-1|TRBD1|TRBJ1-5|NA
CASSQERDRASNQPQHF
TGCGCCAGCAGCCAAGAACGGGACAGGGCTAGCAATCAGCCCCAGCATTTT
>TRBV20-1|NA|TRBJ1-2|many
CSVQGANYGYTF
TGCAGTGTCCAAGGGGCTAACTATGGCTACACCTTC
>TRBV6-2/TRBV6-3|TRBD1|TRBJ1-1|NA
CATSRGMRTEAFF
TGTGCCACCTCCAGGGGGATGAGGACTGAAGCTTTCTTT
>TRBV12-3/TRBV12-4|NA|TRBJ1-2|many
CASSPGARVSSGYTF
TGTGCCAGCAGCCCAGGGGCGAGGGTAAGCTCTGGCTACACCTTC
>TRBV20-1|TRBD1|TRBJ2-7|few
CSARLVDFRDRGIYEQYF
TGCAGTGCTAGATTAGTCGACTTCCGGGACAGGGGAATCTACGAGCAGTACTTC
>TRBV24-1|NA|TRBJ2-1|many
CATSVGGGAEYEQFF
TGTGCCACCAGTGTAGGCGGGGGCGCGGAATATGAGCAGTTCTTC
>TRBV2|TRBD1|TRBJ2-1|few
CASSRDSPSLFVNEQFF
TGTGCCAGCAGCCGGGACAGTCCTTCCCTTTTCGTCAATGAGCAGTTCTTC
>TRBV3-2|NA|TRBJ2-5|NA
CASSQDPAGDQETQYF
TGTGCCAGCAGCCAAGATCCAGCGGGGGACCAAGAGACCCAGTACTTC
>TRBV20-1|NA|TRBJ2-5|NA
CSARDWRAETQYF
TGCAGTGCTAGAGATTGGAGGGCAGAGACCCAGTACTTC
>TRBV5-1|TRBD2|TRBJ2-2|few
CASSSASGGNTGELFF
TGCGCCAGCAGCTCTGCTAGCGGGGGGAACACCGGGGAGCTGTTTTTT
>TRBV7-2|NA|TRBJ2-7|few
CASSPSPGSIYEQYF
TGTGCCAGCAGCCCCTCTCCGGGATCCATATACGAGCAGTACTTC